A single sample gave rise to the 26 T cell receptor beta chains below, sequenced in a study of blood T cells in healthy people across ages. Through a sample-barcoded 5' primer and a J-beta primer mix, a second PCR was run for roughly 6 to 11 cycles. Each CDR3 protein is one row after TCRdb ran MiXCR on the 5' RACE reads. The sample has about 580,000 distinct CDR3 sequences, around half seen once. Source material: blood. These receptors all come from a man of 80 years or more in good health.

The chain's CDR3 is CASSLAFRAHYGYTF. The CDR3 DNA follows: TGTGCCAGCAGCTTAGCCTTCCGGGCTCACTATGGCTACACCTTC. The chain couples TRBV13 to TRBJ1-2; no definite D call. Germline V gene lookup returns CDR1 PRHDT and CDR2 FYEKMQ (reference sequence). The ends were cut back, 1 base at V and 3 bases at J, with 12 bases in the middle. The CDR3 extends over 15 amino acids.

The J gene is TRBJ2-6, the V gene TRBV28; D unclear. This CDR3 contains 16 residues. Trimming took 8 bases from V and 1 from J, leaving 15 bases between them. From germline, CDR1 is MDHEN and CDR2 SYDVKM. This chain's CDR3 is CASRQIISSGANVLTF. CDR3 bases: TGTGCCAGCCGCCAGATCATATCGTCTGGGGCCAACGTCCTGACTTTC.

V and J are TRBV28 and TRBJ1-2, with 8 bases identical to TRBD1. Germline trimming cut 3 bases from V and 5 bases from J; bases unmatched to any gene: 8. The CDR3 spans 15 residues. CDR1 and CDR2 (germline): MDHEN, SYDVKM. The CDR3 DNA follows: TGTGCCAGCAGTTTGGCAGGGGGCTTCGGATATGGCTACACCTTC. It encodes CASSLAGGFGYGYTF.

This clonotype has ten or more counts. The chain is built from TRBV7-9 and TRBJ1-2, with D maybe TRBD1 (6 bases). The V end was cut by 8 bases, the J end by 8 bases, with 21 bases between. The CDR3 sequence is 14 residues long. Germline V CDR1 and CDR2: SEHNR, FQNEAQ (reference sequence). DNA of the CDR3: TGTGCCAGCGGCAAAGGGGGGAGCGAGAGCGGCTACACCTTC. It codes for CASGKGGSESGYTF.

The CDR3 sequence: CASRPRGDPYGYTF. CDR3 nucleotide sequence: TGTGCCAGCAGGCCCAGGGGGGACCCCTATGGCTACACCTTC. This chain connects TRBV2 to TRBJ1-2, with 7 bases fitting TRBD1. The germline V gene encodes CDR1 SNHLY and CDR2 FYNNEI. The J segment lost 4 bases and the V segment lost 6 bases, leaving 8 bases of the junction unmatched. The CDR3 runs to 14 residues.

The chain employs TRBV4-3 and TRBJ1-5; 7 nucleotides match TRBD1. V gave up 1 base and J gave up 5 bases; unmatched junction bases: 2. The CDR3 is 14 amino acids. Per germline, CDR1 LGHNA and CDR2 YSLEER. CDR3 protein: CASSQARGDQPQHF. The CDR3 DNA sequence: TGCGCCAGCAGCCAAGCCAGGGGGGATCAGCCCCAGCATTTT.

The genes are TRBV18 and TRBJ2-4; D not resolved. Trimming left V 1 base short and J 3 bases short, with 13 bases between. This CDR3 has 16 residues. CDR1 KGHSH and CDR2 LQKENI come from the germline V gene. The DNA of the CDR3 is TGTGCCAGCTCACCACTCCCTGGGCAGGACAAAAACATTCAGTACTTC. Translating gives CASSPLPGQDKNIQYF.

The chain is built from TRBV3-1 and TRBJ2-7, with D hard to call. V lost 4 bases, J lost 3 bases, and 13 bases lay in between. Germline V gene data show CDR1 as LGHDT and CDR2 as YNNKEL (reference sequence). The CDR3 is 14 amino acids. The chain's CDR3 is CASSPLGTHYEQYF. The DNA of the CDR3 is TGTGCCAGCAGCCCCTTGGGCACTCACTACGAGCAGTACTTC.

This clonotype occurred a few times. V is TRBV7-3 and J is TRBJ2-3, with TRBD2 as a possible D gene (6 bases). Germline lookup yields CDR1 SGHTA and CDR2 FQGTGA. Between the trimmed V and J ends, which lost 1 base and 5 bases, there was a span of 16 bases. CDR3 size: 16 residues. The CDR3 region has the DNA TGTGCCAGCAGCTTAATGGGCGGGATCTCCCAAGATACGCAGTATTTT. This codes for CASSLMGGISQDTQYF.

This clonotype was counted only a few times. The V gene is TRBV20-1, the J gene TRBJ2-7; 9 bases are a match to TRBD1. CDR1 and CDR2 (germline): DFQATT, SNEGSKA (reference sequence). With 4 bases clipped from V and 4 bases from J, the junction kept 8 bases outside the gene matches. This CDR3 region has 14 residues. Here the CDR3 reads CSAIRPGQGYEQYF. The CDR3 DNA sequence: TGCAGTGCTATTAGGCCGGGACAGGGTTACGAGCAGTACTTC.

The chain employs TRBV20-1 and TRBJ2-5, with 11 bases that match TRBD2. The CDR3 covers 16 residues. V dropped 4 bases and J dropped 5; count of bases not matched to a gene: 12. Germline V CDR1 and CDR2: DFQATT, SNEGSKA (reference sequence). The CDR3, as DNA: TGCAGTGCTAAGGGAAGACTAGCGGGATTTCGGGAGACCCAGTACTTC. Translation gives CSAKGRLAGFRETQYF.

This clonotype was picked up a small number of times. The CDR3 DNA reads as TGCAGTGCTAGCGGGGGGGCCTACGAGCAGTACTTC. Encoded protein: CSASGGAYEQYF. This chain uses TRBV20-1 with TRBJ2-7, with TRBD2 matching 8 bases. Germline values: CDR1 DFQATT, CDR2 SNEGSKA (reference sequence). Trimming took 3 bases from V and 2 from J; bases not matched to a gene: 0. This CDR3 has 12 amino acids.

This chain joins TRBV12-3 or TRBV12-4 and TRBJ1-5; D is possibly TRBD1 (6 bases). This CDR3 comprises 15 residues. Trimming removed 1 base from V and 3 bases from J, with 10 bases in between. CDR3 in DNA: TGTGCCAGCAGTTTAGAACAGGGTTCCAATCAGCCCCAGCATTTT. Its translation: CASSLEQGSNQPQHF.

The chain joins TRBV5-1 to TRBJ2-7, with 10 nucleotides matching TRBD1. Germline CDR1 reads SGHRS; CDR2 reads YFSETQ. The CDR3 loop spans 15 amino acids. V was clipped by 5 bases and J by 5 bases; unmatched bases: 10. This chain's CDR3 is CASRFGTGVGNEQYF. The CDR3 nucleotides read TGCGCCAGCAGATTTGGGACAGGGGTCGGCAACGAGCAGTACTTC.

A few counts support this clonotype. The chain's CDR3 is CASSPAHRVNTEAFF. The CDR3 bases are TGTGCCAGCAGCCCAGCTCATAGGGTGAACACTGAAGCTTTCTTT. V is TRBV7-9 and J is TRBJ1-1; D is ambiguous. Germline V gene sequence: CDR1 SEHNR, CDR2 FQNEAQ (reference sequence). The CDR3 spans 15 residues. V was trimmed by 5 bases and J by 0 bases, leaving 13 bases between them.

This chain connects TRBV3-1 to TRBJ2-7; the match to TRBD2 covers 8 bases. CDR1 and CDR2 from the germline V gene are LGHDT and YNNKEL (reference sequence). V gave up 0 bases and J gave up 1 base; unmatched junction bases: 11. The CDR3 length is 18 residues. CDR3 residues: CASSQEALVAGGSYEQYF. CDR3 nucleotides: TGTGCCAGCAGCCAAGAAGCCCTCGTGGCGGGGGGATCCTACGAGCAGTACTTC.

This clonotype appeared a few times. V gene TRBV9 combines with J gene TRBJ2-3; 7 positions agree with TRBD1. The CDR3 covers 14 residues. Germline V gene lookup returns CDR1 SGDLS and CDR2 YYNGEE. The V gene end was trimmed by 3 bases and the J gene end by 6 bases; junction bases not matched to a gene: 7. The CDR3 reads CASSAQGVEDTQYF. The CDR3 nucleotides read TGTGCCAGCAGCGCCCAGGGGGTTGAGGATACGCAGTATTTT.

The CDR3, as DNA: TGCGCCAGCAGCTTCAGCGGGAGTAAAGAGACCCAGTACTTC. Its protein is CASSFSGSKETQYF. The chain employs TRBV5-1 and TRBJ2-5; 8 nucleotides line up with TRBD2. CDR3 length equals 14 residues. CDR1 is SGHRS, CDR2 YFSETQ, per germline. Trimming removed 2 bases from V and 3 bases from J; junction bases left unmatched: 3.

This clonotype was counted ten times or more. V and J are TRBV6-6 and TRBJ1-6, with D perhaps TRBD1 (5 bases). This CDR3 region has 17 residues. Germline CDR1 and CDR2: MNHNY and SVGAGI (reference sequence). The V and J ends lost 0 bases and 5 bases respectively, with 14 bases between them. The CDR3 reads CASSYSLAGTDNSPLHF. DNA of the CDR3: TGTGCCAGCAGTTACTCTCTAGCCGGGACGGATAATTCACCCCTCCACTTT.

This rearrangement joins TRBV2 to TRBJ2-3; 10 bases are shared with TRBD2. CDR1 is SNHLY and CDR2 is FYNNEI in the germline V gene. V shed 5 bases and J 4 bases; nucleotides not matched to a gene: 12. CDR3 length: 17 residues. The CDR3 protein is CASSPRGSGGMSDTQYF. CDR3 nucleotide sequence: TGTGCCAGCAGTCCTAGGGGTAGCGGGGGGATGTCAGATACGCAGTATTTT.

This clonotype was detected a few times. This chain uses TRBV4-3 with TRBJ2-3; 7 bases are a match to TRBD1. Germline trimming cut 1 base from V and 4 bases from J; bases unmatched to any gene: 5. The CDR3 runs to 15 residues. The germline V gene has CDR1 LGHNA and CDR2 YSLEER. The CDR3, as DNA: TGCGCCAGCAGCCAAGGAGGGGGCATTCCAGATACGCAGTATTTT. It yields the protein CASSQGGGIPDTQYF.

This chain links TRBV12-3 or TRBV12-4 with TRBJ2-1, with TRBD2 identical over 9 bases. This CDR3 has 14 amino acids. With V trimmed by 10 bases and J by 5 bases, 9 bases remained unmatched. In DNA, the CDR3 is TGTGCCACCGAGAGAAGCGGGGGGAACAATGAGCAGTTCTTC. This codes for CATERSGGNNEQFF.

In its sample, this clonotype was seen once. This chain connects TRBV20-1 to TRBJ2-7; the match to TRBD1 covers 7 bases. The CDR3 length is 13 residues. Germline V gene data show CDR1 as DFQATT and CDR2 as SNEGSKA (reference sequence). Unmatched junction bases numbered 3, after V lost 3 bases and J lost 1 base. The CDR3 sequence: CSASKDRSYEQYF. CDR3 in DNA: TGCAGTGCTAGTAAGGACAGGTCCTACGAGCAGTACTTC.

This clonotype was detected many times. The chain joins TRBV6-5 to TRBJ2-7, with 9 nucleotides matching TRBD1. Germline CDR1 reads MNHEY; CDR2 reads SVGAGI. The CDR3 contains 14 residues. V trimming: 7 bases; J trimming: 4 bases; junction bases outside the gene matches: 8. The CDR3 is CASKLGQGSYEQYF. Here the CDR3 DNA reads TGTGCCAGCAAACTTGGACAGGGGAGTTACGAGCAGTACTTC.

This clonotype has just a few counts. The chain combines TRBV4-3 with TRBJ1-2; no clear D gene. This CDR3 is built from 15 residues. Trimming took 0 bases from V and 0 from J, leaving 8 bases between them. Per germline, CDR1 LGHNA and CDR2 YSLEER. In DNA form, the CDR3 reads TGCGCCAGCAGCCAAGACTACGGCACTAACTATGGCTACACCTTC. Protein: CASSQDYGTNYGYTF.

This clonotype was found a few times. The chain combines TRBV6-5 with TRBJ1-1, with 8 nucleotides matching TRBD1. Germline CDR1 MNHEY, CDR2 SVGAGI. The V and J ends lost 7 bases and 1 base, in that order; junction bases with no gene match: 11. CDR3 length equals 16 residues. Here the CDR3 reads CASTRSLGTGNTEAFF. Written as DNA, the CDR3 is TGTGCCAGCACCCGATCCCTAGGGACAGGGAACACTGAAGCTTTCTTT.